These T cell receptor beta chains were read from a single sample in a study of post-analysis software for immune sequencing data. TCRdb called the PCR reads again in MiXCR, with one record for every CDR3 protein. The data contain roughly 540,000 distinct CDR3 sequences, approximately 31% of them singletons. Specimen: blood. The receptor set was obtained from a girl aged 2-17 years with multiple sclerosis. The conserved cysteine and the conserved F or W are not part of the CDR3 here. The D gene is left open where the match is weak.

d_gene	v_gene	j_gene	CDR3aa
NA	TRBV5-5	TRBJ2-7	ASSLGLLRREQY
TRBD2	TRBV7-8	TRBJ2-5	ASSSGTSGVETQY
NA	TRBV7-2	TRBJ2-2	ASSSYTRNTGELF
TRBD1	TRBV29-1	TRBJ2-7	STTGGYEQY
TRBD1	TRBV7-8	TRBJ1-2	ASSQDRGEDYGYT
NA	TRBV20-1	TRBJ2-1	SASRGDYEQF
NA	TRBV18	TRBJ2-3	ASSPASTDTQY
NA	TRBV27	TRBJ1-2	ASSRGLNYGYT
NA	TRBV12-3/TRBV12-4	TRBJ1-3	ASSGDPGNTIY
TRBD1	TRBV7-9	TRBJ2-3	ASQGADTQY
NA	TRBV20-1	TRBJ2-7	SARTSNTYEQY
NA	TRBV5-6	TRBJ2-5	ASSLEGRQETQY
NA	TRBV12-3/TRBV12-4	TRBJ2-2	ASSPTTTYTGELF
TRBD1	TRBV5-6	TRBJ1-5	ASSSRDRITQPQH
TRBD2	TRBV20-1	TRBJ2-3	SAIWTGFSGGPSTDAQY
TRBD2	TRBV4-1	TRBJ2-1	ASSQVQAGGLDNEQF
TRBD1	TRBV5-1	TRBJ1-1	ASSLGSGQGLRTEAF
TRBD1	TRBV7-9	TRBJ1-2	ASSLGDRAVASYT
TRBD2	TRBV20-1	TRBJ2-3	SARGLAGGLDTQY
NA	TRBV7-9	TRBJ2-3	ASSGREENTQY
TRBD2	TRBV20-1	TRBJ2-7	SARRLAGNYEQY
TRBD2	TRBV9	TRBJ2-7	ASSVLSGAIYEQY
NA	TRBV6-5	TRBJ2-1	ASSYVIGNNEQF
NA	TRBV28	TRBJ2-7	ASSLEVSDEQY
NA	TRBV5-5	TRBJ1-1	ASSLYRGVLSTEAF